This T cell receptor (beta chain) originates from a study of blood T cell repertoires in COVID-19. Source study methods: Amplification of reference gene primers provided the estimated nucleated cell counts. Method: immunoSEQ multiplex PCR; TCRdb's copy keeps in-frame clones and lacks some. The V and J calls and clone size come from that table; D and trimming were worked out from the DNA. The sample consists of about 38,000 clones, 85% to 90% of them appearing once. Trimming took off 2 bases at V and 3 bases at J, with 10 bases between the two ends. The CDR3 covers 14 residues. The germline V gene has CDR1 KGHSH and CDR2 LQKENI.

The sequenced sample consisted of peripheral blood. The V and J genes are TRBV18 and TRBJ1-1; tentatively, D is TRBD1 (6 bases). This TCR came from a man aged 60 to 75 with active or convalescent COVID-19. The CDR3 DNA reads as TGTGCCAGCTCACCAGGGGGCGGTGACACTGAAGCTTTCTTT. Translation gives CASSPGGGDTEAFF.